Presented here are 30 T cell receptor beta chains from one specimen sequenced in a study of cytomegalovirus exposure and HLA in healthy donors. Vbeta (60) and Jbeta (13) primers were used in the PCR. TCRdb keeps only in-frame clones here, not all; method: immunoSEQ multiplex PCR. The repertoire holds 100,000 to 150,000 clones, with around 80% as singletons. The material sequenced was PBMCs. These receptors came from a female donor in good health and CMV-seronegative.

The genes are TRBV5-1 and TRBJ2-1; 11 bases match TRBD2. Germline V gene lookup returns CDR1 SGHRS and CDR2 YFSETQ. The ends lost 2 bases at V and 6 bases at J; junction bases unmatched: 4. The CDR3 has 15 amino acids. CDR3 DNA: TGCGCCAGCAGCTTACTAGCGGGAGCGGGCAATGAGCAGTTCTTC. It encodes CASSLLAGAGNEQFF.

The rearrangement links TRBV7-9 to TRBJ2-2; D not certain. Deletions cut 5 bases from V and 0 bases from J, with 13 bases between. This CDR3 contains 16 residues. From germline, CDR1 is SEHNR and CDR2 FQNEAQ (reference sequence). The CDR3 protein is CASSPVRTANTGELFF. CDR3 nucleotides: TGTGCCAGCAGCCCCGTCCGTACAGCGAACACCGGGGAGCTGTTTTTT.

The chain is built from TRBV30 and TRBJ1-6, with TRBD1 as a possible D gene (5 bases). Germline CDR1 and CDR2: GTSNPN and SVGIG (reference sequence). V was trimmed by 4 bases and J by 9 bases, leaving 13 bases between them. This CDR3 has 13 residues. In DNA, the CDR3 is TGTGCCTGGACTCGGCAGGGTTTTTCACCCCTCCACTTT. Its protein product is CAWTRQGFSPLHF.

The J gene is TRBJ2-7, the V gene TRBV7-6; 7 bases align to TRBD1. The CDR3 covers 14 residues. The V segment lost 2 bases and the J segment 2 bases; nucleotides outside the gene matches: 3. From germline, CDR1 is SGHVS and CDR2 FNYEAQ. The CDR3 is CASSLTGDPYEQYF. CDR3 DNA sequence: TGTGCCAGCAGCTTAACAGGGGACCCCTACGAGCAGTACTTC.

The chain joins TRBV7-5 to TRBJ2-7; no DNA check was done on the table's D call, TRBD2. TRBV7-5 is given as a pseudogene. The CDR3 covers 13 residues. DNA of the CDR3: TGTGCCAGAAGCCCAGACGGGGGGAACGAGCAGTACTTC. This gives the protein CARSPDGGNEQYF.

The chain carries TRBV2 and TRBJ2-1; the D gene is possibly TRBD1 (7 bases). V lost 10 bases and J lost 9, with 22 bases in between. Germline CDR1 is SNHLY and CDR2 is FYNNEI. The CDR3 covers 14 residues. The CDR3, as DNA: TGTGCCACGGAGGGGGCAGGGGGTGGGGGTGAGCAGTTCTTC. Encoded protein: CATEGAGGGGEQFF.

This chain connects TRBV9 to TRBJ2-1, with TRBD1 as a possible D gene (5 bases). This CDR3 is built from 15 residues. Between the trimmed V and J ends, which lost 4 bases and 0 bases, there was a span of 11 bases. Germline V CDR1 and CDR2: SGDLS, YYNGEE. The CDR3 loop is CASSISRGSYNEQFF. CDR3 DNA sequence: TGTGCCAGCAGCATATCTAGGGGCTCCTACAATGAGCAGTTCTTC.

The chain combines TRBV7-2 with TRBJ2-3, with D maybe TRBD1 (6 bases). The CDR3 extends over 15 amino acids. The V end was cut by 2 bases, the J end by 6 bases, with 15 bases between. Germline values: CDR1 SGHTA, CDR2 FQGNSA. The CDR3: CASSLNRVRMDTQYF. The CDR3 nucleotides are TGTGCCAGCAGCTTAAACAGGGTCCGGATGGATACGCAGTATTTT.

This clone occurred a few times. V is TRBV19 and J is TRBJ1-1; 12 positions match TRBD1. The germline V gene has CDR1 LNHDA and CDR2 SQIVND (reference sequence). The J segment lost 5 bases and the V segment lost 4 bases, leaving 8 bases of the junction unmatched. The CDR3 contains 16 residues. CDR3: CASSSWGQGARTEAFF. The DNA of the CDR3 is TGTGCCAGTAGTAGTTGGGGACAGGGGGCCAGGACTGAAGCTTTCTTT.

The rearrangement joins TRBV29-1 to TRBJ1-1; D ambiguous. V dropped 3 bases and J dropped 6 bases, with 11 bases sitting between them. In germline, CDR1 is SQVTM, CDR2 ANQGSEA. This CDR3 is 12 amino acids long. CDR3 sequence: CSVESGEPEAFF. The CDR3 DNA reads TGCAGCGTTGAGAGCGGGGAACCTGAAGCTTTCTTT.

V and J are TRBV5-4 and TRBJ2-5, with D perhaps matching TRBD1 (6 bases). Germline-derived CDR1 and CDR2 are SGHNT and YYREEE (reference sequence). The CDR3 is made up of 15 amino acids. Trimming left V 1 base short and J 4 bases short, with 14 bases between. The CDR3 DNA sequence: TGTGCCAGCAGCTTGTCTAGGGGGATTCGAGAGACCCAGTACTTC. As protein: CASSLSRGIRETQYF.

The V gene is TRBV10-2, the J gene TRBJ2-7, with 8 bases fitting TRBD1. Germline V gene lookup returns CDR1 WSHSY and CDR2 SAAADI. With V trimmed by 7 bases and J by 3 bases, 5 bases remained unmatched. The CDR3 runs to 13 residues. The CDR3 DNA follows: TGCGCCAGCACCCGGGACAGGAACTACGAGCAGTACTTC. It codes for CASTRDRNYEQYF.

This clone was seen just once. This sequence joins TRBV11-2 and TRBJ1-1; D gene ambiguous. This CDR3 comprises 13 residues. The germline CDR1 and CDR2 sequences are SGHAT and FQNNGV. V was pared by 2 bases and J by 4 bases, with 8 bases between. This CDR3 is CASSLTMTTEAFF. In nucleotides, the CDR3 is TGTGCCAGCAGCTTAACTATGACCACTGAAGCTTTCTTT.

This clone came up a few times. The chain is built from TRBV6-1 and TRBJ1-2, with 9 bases that match TRBD1. Losses at the gene ends were 6 bases for V and 4 bases for J; bases not matched to a gene: 6. This CDR3 has 14 amino acids. Germline V gene lookup returns CDR1 MNHNS and CDR2 SASEGT. CDR3 region: CASRTGGGGYGYTF. The CDR3 DNA sequence: TGTGCCAGCAGGACAGGGGGAGGGGGCTATGGCTACACCTTC.

This clone was seen only once. The chain is built from TRBV6-6 and TRBJ1-2; TRBD1 aligns across 10 bases. This CDR3 has 16 amino acids. CDR1 MNHNY and CDR2 SVGAGI come from the germline V gene (reference sequence). The ends lost 3 bases at V and 4 bases at J; junction bases unmatched: 8. The CDR3 nucleotides are TGTGCCAGCAGTTATCTAGGGACAGGGGAACTCTATGGCTACACCTTC. Amino acids: CASSYLGTGELYGYTF.

The chain recombines TRBV13 with TRBJ2-2; 12 bases map to TRBD2. The germline V gene has CDR1 PRHDT and CDR2 FYEKMQ (reference sequence). The CDR3 loop spans 17 amino acids. Trimming took 5 bases from V and 1 from J; bases not matched to a gene: 5. CDR3 region: CASSPTSGGENTGELFF. CDR3 coding DNA: TGTGCCAGCAGCCCGACTAGCGGGGGTGAGAACACCGGGGAGCTGTTTTTT.

V usage is TRBV30 and J usage is TRBJ2-7, with 13 bases identical to TRBD2. CDR3 length: 15 residues. V lost 4 bases to trimming and J lost 7 bases; unmatched junction nucleotides: 10. Germline CDR1 GTSNPN, CDR2 SVGIG (reference sequence). Here the CDR3 reads CAWTSGLAGVGEQYF. The CDR3 DNA follows: TGTGCCTGGACCTCCGGACTAGCGGGAGTGGGGGAGCAGTACTTC.

The rearrangement links TRBV30 to TRBJ2-7, with TRBD1 matching over 9 bases. In germline, CDR1 is GTSNPN, CDR2 SVGIG (reference sequence). J lost 3 bases, V lost 0 bases, and 3 bases had no gene match. The CDR3 runs 14 residues. The CDR3 reads CAWSVGQGHYEQYF. The CDR3 region has the DNA TGTGCCTGGAGTGTAGGACAGGGGCACTACGAGCAGTACTTC.

Here the CDR3 DNA reads TGTGCCAGCAGTTTAGAATATTGGGACAGCGGCTATGGCTACACCTTC. Protein sequence: CASSLEYWDSGYGYTF. The chain couples TRBV28 to TRBJ1-2; 7 nucleotides agree with TRBD1. The CDR3 contains 16 residues. Trimming took 2 bases from V and 4 from J; bases not matched to a gene: 10. CDR1 and CDR2 (germline): MDHEN, SYDVKM.

The chain is built from TRBV28 and TRBJ2-3; weak D call: TRBD2 (6 bases). Germline values: CDR1 MDHEN, CDR2 SYDVKM. CDR3 length: 16 residues. V dropped 4 bases and J dropped 2 bases, with 16 bases sitting between them. CDR3 in DNA: TGTGCCAGCAGTTCCTGGCCTAGCGAGACCACAGATACGCAGTATTTT. Translating gives CASSSWPSETTDTQYF.

This chain joins TRBV6-6 and TRBJ2-5; 9 bases agree with TRBD2. The J call may not be correct, given that the DNA end is closer to TRBJ2-7. CDR3 length equals 14 residues. From germline, CDR1 is MNHNY and CDR2 SVGAGI (reference sequence). The CDR3 sequence: CASRVDSGSYEQYF. As DNA, the CDR3 is TGTGCCAGCAGGGTTGATAGCGGGAGCTACGAGCAGTACTTC.

The V and J genes are TRBV18 and TRBJ2-4; 14 nucleotides line up with TRBD2. The CDR3 extends over 19 amino acids. Germline CDR1 and CDR2: KGHSH and LQKENI. V trimming: 0 bases; J trimming: 0 bases; junction bases outside the gene matches: 4. The CDR3 here is CASSPPTSGRALAKNIQYF. CDR3 DNA sequence: TGTGCCAGCTCACCACCGACTAGCGGGAGGGCTCTAGCCAAAAACATTCAGTACTTC.

The chain uses TRBV13 and TRBJ2-2, with D possibly matching TRBD2 (6 bases). The CDR3 has 15 residues. From germline, CDR1 is PRHDT and CDR2 FYEKMQ (reference sequence). V was clipped by 6 bases and J by 1 base, with 12 bases between them. CDR3 sequence: CASSASEMNTGELFF. CDR3 DNA sequence: TGTGCCAGCAGTGCTAGCGAGATGAACACCGGGGAGCTGTTTTTT. The entire variable domain, with the rest obtained from reference TRBV13 and TRBJ2-2, is as follows: AAGVIQSPRHLIKEKRETATLKCYPIPRHDTVYWYQQGPGQDPQFLISFYEKMQSDKGSIPDRFSAQQFSDYHSELNMSSLELGDSALYFCASSASEMNTGELFFGEGSRLTVL.

This clone was seen a single time. This chain joins TRBV7-2 and TRBJ2-6, with D hard to call. The CDR3 runs to 16 residues. V was clipped by 1 base and J by 1 base, with 8 bases between them. Germline V gives CDR1 SGHTA, CDR2 FQGNSA. The chain's CDR3 is CASSLVRASGANVLTF. In DNA form, the CDR3 reads TGTGCCAGCAGCTTAGTTCGAGCGTCTGGGGCCAACGTCCTGACTTTC.

The chain recombines TRBV4-1 with TRBJ2-1, with 8 bases aligning to TRBD2. Germline CDR1 MGHRA, CDR2 YSYEKL. V lost 1 base and J lost 4; bases outside the gene matches: 9. This CDR3 is 17 amino acids long. The CDR3 coding sequence is TGCGCCAGCAGCCAAGGCCGCGGGGGGAACACTTACAATGAGCAGTTCTTC. Amino acid sequence: CASSQGRGGNTYNEQFF.

V is TRBV5-1 and J is TRBJ2-1; 7 nucleotides line up with TRBD1. The CDR3 consists of 15 residues. After removal of 0 bases from V and 3 bases from J, the junction contained 3 bases not matched to a gene. CDR1 and CDR2 from the germline V gene are SGHRS and YFSETQ. This CDR3 reads CASSLVQGNYNEQFF. The CDR3 nucleotides read TGCGCCAGCAGCTTGGTACAGGGGAACTACAATGAGCAGTTCTTC.

This clone appeared a few times. The J gene is TRBJ2-1, the V gene TRBV2; 7 bases agree with TRBD1. Trimming removed 5 bases from V and 4 bases from J; junction bases left unmatched: 8. CDR3 length: 15 amino acids. Germline V gene data show CDR1 as SNHLY and CDR2 as FYNNEI. The CDR3 is CASSKGTVLYNEQFF. The CDR3 DNA follows: TGTGCCAGCAGTAAAGGGACAGTACTTTACAATGAGCAGTTCTTC.

The chain recombines TRBV28 with TRBJ1-1; TRBD1 matches 7 bases. V lost 5 bases, J lost 0 bases, and 6 bases stayed unmatched. Germline values: CDR1 MDHEN, CDR2 SYDVKM. The CDR3 is 15 amino acids. The CDR3 here is CASSPPTGLNTEAFF. The CDR3 nucleotides are TGTGCCAGCAGTCCCCCGACAGGGTTGAACACTGAAGCTTTCTTT. The whole variable domain, filled in from reference TRBV28 and TRBJ1-1, reads DVKVTQSSRYLVKRTGEKVFLECVQDMDHENMFWYRQDPGLGLRLIYFSYDVKMKEKGDIPEGYSVSREKKERFSLILESASTNQTSMYLCASSPPTGLNTEAFFGQGTRLTVV.

The chain combines TRBV4-2 with TRBJ1-2; 7 positions match TRBD1. CDR3 length equals 18 residues. From germline, CDR1 is LGHNA and CDR2 YNFKEQ. The V gene end was trimmed by 4 bases and the J gene end by 2 bases; junction bases not matched to a gene: 16. The CDR3 spells CASSPIGTALSANYGYTF. CDR3 DNA: TGTGCCAGCAGCCCCATCGGGACAGCCCTAAGCGCGAACTATGGCTACACCTTC.

The J gene is TRBJ1-6, the V gene TRBV6-1, with D unclear. Per germline, CDR1 MNHNS and CDR2 SASEGT. Between the trimmed V and J ends, which lost 7 bases and 0 bases, there was a span of 10 bases. CDR3 size: 15 residues. The CDR3 is CASKGGSSYNSPLHF. The CDR3 nucleotides are TGTGCCAGCAAAGGTGGGAGCTCCTATAATTCACCCCTCCACTTT.